The clone carrying this T cell receptor (beta chain) occurred a few times. Its antigen is still unknown. Time point denoted: pre-sensitization, week 0. As to treatment: therapeutic diphenylcyclopropenone sensitization with weekly scalp DPC. Staff drew blood before applying each patch test. From germline, CDR1 is SQVTM and CDR2 ANQGSEA. The V gene lost 7 bases and the J gene lost 2 bases, with 17 bases spanning the gap. The CDR3 runs 14 residues. The data were taken from a study of human T cells and chemical hapten exposure. The study, taken as a whole, reports: Patch test score rose with PT1 expanded TCRs, significant at 8, 16, 32, not 4.

Authors' analysis steps: Sample TCR counts, which ranged from 23,224 to 690,600, had a median of approximately 95,000. TCRdb processed the RACE reads anew with MiXCR; each CDR3 protein has one entry. The V and J calls and clone size come from TCRdb's table, not from the authors' own analysis. The sample lists some 360,000 distinct CDR3 sequences; 5% to 6.5% were seen once. The sequenced sample was whole blood, obtained in connection with sensitization to the hapten diphenylcyclopropenone (DPC). The V call is TRBV29-1, the J call TRBJ1-1; tentative D call: TRBD1 (5 bases). The TCR comes from a woman in her fifties or sixties with alopecia areata. Some clones in this sample may be carry-over from other donors' samples. The CDR3 nucleotides read TGCAGCGGGAAAGGGGTCAGTGCCAACACTGAAGCTTTCTTT. Protein: CSGKGVSANTEAFF.